This T cell receptor (beta chain) was found in a study of blood T cell repertoires in COVID-19. Per the authors' pipeline: Quantification of nucleated cells was approximated via reference gene primer amplification. Using immunoSEQ multiplex PCR, the repertoire was profiled, and TCRdb retains in-frame clones only, with some absent. Clone size and the V and J calls come from that table; the DNA yielded D and trimming. The sample lists about 160,000 clones, around 78% seen once, with about 4.4% in the top ten. Sequenced input: PBMCs or T cells enriched from blood (not recorded which). This receptor was obtained from a woman between 50 and 59 years old who had recovered from COVID-19.

The CDR3 DNA reads as TGTGCCAGCTCACGCCAGGGGGTGGCTGGCTACACCTTC. This encodes CASSRQGVAGYTF. V and J are TRBV18 and TRBJ1-2; 7 bases align to TRBD1. The germline gives CDR1 KGHSH, CDR2 LQKENI. V shed 4 bases and J 7 bases; nucleotides not matched to a gene: 6. The CDR3 length is 13 residues.